This T cell receptor (beta chain) was sequenced for a study of blood T cell repertoires in COVID-19 (dated by TCRdb to the early 2020s). Some background on the complete study: Samples from collaborators originated in the United States, Italy and Spain and spanned both the acute and convalescent phases of COVID-19. The material from the prospective study consisted of cDNA or gDNA derived from T cells, B-cell-depleted T cells, or PBMCs. The dataset comprised deeply sampled blood TCRbeta repertoires from subjects exposed to, actively infected with, or recovered from COVID-19. The repertoires were released in a freely available public database intended as a resource for research on the immune response to SARS-CoV-2. The samples were drawn from two sources: the first 160 participants of the ongoing ImmuneRACE study, and 1,000 to 1,500 subjects contributed by 6 global collaborators. A de-identified subject ID, COVID-19 status, age in years and sex were almost always included in the sample metadata. Where available, HLA class I and class II types were obtained from metadata supplied by the sample provider rather than from assay-based typing. The paper as a whole reports these results and caveats: How much clinical and demographic metadata was included differed by source and by participant, and the metadata was provided uncurated.

One collaborating source in Seattle enrolled patients during active infection and followed them longitudinally through the course of disease. The collaborating institutions used their own protocols to collect whole blood in K2EDTA tubes. Collaborator samples were shipped for TCRbeta analysis as frozen whole blood, isolated PBMCs, or DNA extracted from either sample type. TCRbeta CDR3 regions were amplified from genomic DNA using the immunoSEQ Assay, a bias-controlled multiplex PCR. In the original analysis: The number of nucleated cells in each sample was estimated from the amplification of reference gene primers within the assay. Sequence reads were collapsed and filtered to measure the absolute abundance of every unique TCRbeta CDR3 rearrangement. Productive Simpson clonality was computed per sample as the square root of Simpson's diversity index over productive rearrangements. The immuneACCESS repertoire file appears here via TCRdb, limited to in-frame rearrangements. These files lack a portion of the clones; in checked studies, under half of the deficit traces to unresolved V genes, and the cause of the others is not known. Clone size and the V and J calls come from that table; the DNA yielded D and trimming. Counted in this sample were some 200,000 clones; about four fifths of them appeared once. Of the sample, 11% falls within the top ten clones.

Reading the germline V gene gives CDR1 SGHTA and CDR2 FQGTGA. Trimming takes 5 bases off V and 6 bases off J; junction bases not matched to a gene: 7. Including the terminal cysteine and phenylalanine, the CDR3 comprises 14 residues. Only CDR3 DNA is held: 42 bases, read in frame from base 1. On this clone itself: There is no known antigen for this receptor. Nothing much larger sits one base from this clone, and base qualities are not available.

The specimen was peripheral blood. The chain couples TRBV7-3 to TRBJ2-1; the central 7 bases match TRBD2. The TCR sequence derives from a woman aged 40 to 50 with COVID-19, enrolled during active disease. The CDR3 is CASSPSGLFNEQFF. In nucleotides, the sequence is TGTGCCAGCAGCCCCTCGGGACTATTCAATGAGCAGTTCTTC.